This T cell receptor (beta chain) was documented in a study of response to subunit inactivated influenza vaccine. General study findings and limits: It was suggested by the authors that few new T cells are recruited by each seasonal influenza vaccination.

V shed 3 bases and J 5 bases; nucleotides not matched to a gene: 5. Germline CDR1 SGDLS, CDR2 YYNGEE. The CDR3 is 15 amino acids. A word on this clonotype: Its antigen remains unidentified.

TCRdb redid the calling of the RT-PCR reads with MiXCR, one entry per CDR3 protein. Of just over 300,000 distinct CDR3 sequences in the sample, 20% to 25% were seen once. The sequencing used PBMCs from blood, collected 21 months after vaccination. The genes are TRBV9 and TRBJ2-5; TRBD2 agrees at 12 bases. This TCR was recovered from a man between 50 and 75 years old who received an inactivated influenza vaccine. CDR3 sequence (DNA): TGTGCCAGCAGCGCTCTAGCGGGAGGGCCGGAGACCCAGTACTTC. Translating it yields CASSALAGGPETQYF.